The rows below give T cell receptor beta chains drawn from one sample of a study of cytomegalovirus exposure and HLA in healthy donors. TCRdb keeps only in-frame clones here, not all; method: immunoSEQ multiplex PCR. The sample lists about 80,000 clones, 62% occurring once. The sequencing input was PBMCs. The receptors were sampled from a male donor in good health and CMV-seropositive. Each CDR3 is given with its conserved first and last residue. The order of the fields is clone size, V gene, CDR3 protein. Clone size, where shown, is once, few, many, or a class for clones that have expanded.

clone_size: -; v_call: TRBV5-1; cdr3_aa: CASSYGQAYGYPF
clone_size: -; v_call: TRBV20-1; cdr3_aa: CSARDSNTQYF
clone_size: -; v_call: TRBV6-1; cdr3_aa: CASSDRDRGFQPQHF
clone_size: -; v_call: TRBV14; cdr3_aa: CASSYPTGSNTEAFF
clone_size: -; v_call: TRBV28; cdr3_aa: CATSRYTQYF
clone_size: -; v_call: TRBV7-9; cdr3_aa: CASSLAQGGRYNEQFF
clone_size: -; v_call: TRBV18; cdr3_aa: CASSLLPGTGLRRGEKLFF
clone_size: -; v_call: TRBV29-1; cdr3_aa: CSGGVRALNNEQFF
clone_size: -; v_call: TRBV29-1; cdr3_aa: CSANRGSYEQYF
clone_size: -; v_call: TRBV15; cdr3_aa: CATSGPGQGYEQYF
clone_size: -; v_call: TRBV6-5; cdr3_aa: CASSYGATTDTQYF
clone_size: -; v_call: TRBV7-9; cdr3_aa: CASSRETVTGYTF
clone_size: -; v_call: TRBV5-5; cdr3_aa: CASSLGQVGTEAFF
clone_size: -; v_call: TRBV9; cdr3_aa: CASSPQGANPYGYTF
clone_size: -; v_call: TRBV18; cdr3_aa: CASSPRTSNTEAFF
clone_size: -; v_call: TRBV27; cdr3_aa: CASRLEIGLAGGKYEQYF
clone_size: few; v_call: TRBV7-9; cdr3_aa: CASSPSRGQGVHEQFF
clone_size: -; v_call: TRBV6-6; cdr3_aa: CASSYVTGGIYEQYF
clone_size: -; v_call: TRBV9; cdr3_aa: CASSVGTSSTDTEAFF
clone_size: -; v_call: TRBV5-1; cdr3_aa: CASTGTSGIYANTGELFF
clone_size: -; v_call: TRBV15; cdr3_aa: CATSRRLAGVLGDEQYF
clone_size: -; v_call: TRBV6-5; cdr3_aa: CASSYRGQESEKLFF
clone_size: -; v_call: TRBV27; cdr3_aa: CASSAGDGTGELFF
clone_size: -; v_call: TRBV25-1; cdr3_aa: CASSNFAGRGEQYF
clone_size: -; v_call: TRBV2; cdr3_aa: CASSDGLGLVGETQYF
clone_size: few; v_call: TRBV7-8; cdr3_aa: CASSSMRGAGETQYF
clone_size: few; v_call: TRBV6-1; cdr3_aa: CASSEDGYYEQYF
clone_size: -; v_call: TRBV9; cdr3_aa: CASSVEDRGSETQYF
clone_size: -; v_call: TRBV29-1; cdr3_aa: CSVVGLAGGGETQYF
clone_size: -; v_call: TRBV27; cdr3_aa: CASSSEAGSSYNEQFF
clone_size: -; v_call: TRBV4-2; cdr3_aa: CASSQPGQGVGYTF
clone_size: once; v_call: TRBV7-2; cdr3_aa: CASSLVRGDDQPQHF
clone_size: -; v_call: TRBV18; cdr3_aa: CASSPPTGTYGYTF
clone_size: few; v_call: TRBV4-2; cdr3_aa: CASSQDRGGAYNEQFF
clone_size: -; v_call: TRBV28; cdr3_aa: CASSLPPQGADYGYTF
clone_size: -; v_call: TRBV7-2; cdr3_aa: CASSDNRDTQYF
clone_size: -; v_call: TRBV6-1; cdr3_aa: CASSVRDFQPQHF
clone_size: -; v_call: TRBV28; cdr3_aa: CASTRLAGGTYEQYF
clone_size: -; v_call: TRBV6-5; cdr3_aa: CASSYQGGWRQETQYF
clone_size: few; v_call: TRBV15; cdr3_aa: CATAGRVKNIQYF
clone_size: -; v_call: TRBV19; cdr3_aa: CASSIGTGTPYQETQYF
clone_size: few; v_call: TRBV30; cdr3_aa: CAWSVSGGYTF
clone_size: few; v_call: TRBV6-5; cdr3_aa: CASSLGGGAGNEQFF
clone_size: -; v_call: TRBV10-3; cdr3_aa: CAISGEGAGYGYTF
clone_size: -; v_call: TRBV9; cdr3_aa: CASTKGVDSGELFF
clone_size: -; v_call: TRBV4-1; cdr3_aa: CASRADSFYGYTF
clone_size: few; v_call: TRBV11-3; cdr3_aa: CASSFRSLAGGDNEQFF
clone_size: -; v_call: TRBV10-3; cdr3_aa: CAISATACEAFF
clone_size: many; v_call: TRBV10-3; cdr3_aa: CAISEQASSGANVLTF
clone_size: -; v_call: TRBV11-1; cdr3_aa: CASGKSDRIPYEQYF
clone_size: few; v_call: TRBV6-1; cdr3_aa: CASSELGGSAGYTF
clone_size: few; v_call: TRBV2; cdr3_aa: CASRATSANTDTQYF
clone_size: -; v_call: TRBV30; cdr3_aa: CAWSETGATNEKLFF
clone_size: -; v_call: TRBV4-3; cdr3_aa: CASSQEGSGTGELFF
clone_size: few; v_call: TRBV6-4; cdr3_aa: CASSVAGGPDTQYF
clone_size: -; v_call: TRBV19; cdr3_aa: CASRATGGKHEQFF
clone_size: -; v_call: TRBV5-1; cdr3_aa: CASSSGGRVGDTQYF
clone_size: few; v_call: TRBV7-9; cdr3_aa: CASSFRSGANVLTF